The sequence of this T cell receptor (beta chain) was determined in a study of metastatic and nonmetastatic thyroid tumors. MiXCR was used by TCRdb to re-call the PCR reads. The sample lists about 19,000 clones, 16% occurring once. There are many counts of this clone. No treatment had been given to any patient before thyroid surgery. Trimming took 2 bases from V and 9 from J; bases not matched to a gene: 9. CDR3 length: 14 amino acids. CDR1 and CDR2 from the germline V gene are SGHAT and FQNNGV. The chain couples TRBV11-2 to TRBJ1-2, with 7 bases fitting TRBD1. The TCR originated in a male donor with papillary thyroid cancer or a benign thyroid nodule (not recorded which). Some clones in this sample may be carry-over from other donors' samples. Material: blood. As DNA, the CDR3 is TGTGCCAGCAGCTTAAAATTCCAGGGGGTGAGCTACACCTTC. Its translation is CASSLKFQGVSYTF.